Each of the 24 T cell receptor beta chains below was sequenced from the same sample in a study of blood T cell repertoires in COVID-19. Data came from immunoSEQ multiplex PCR; TCRdb stores just in-frame clones and leaves some out. The sample contains over 130,000 clones, 75% to 90% of which appear only once. Sequences were obtained from peripheral blood. The receptors originated from a man between 60 and 75 years old with active or convalescent COVID-19.

The rearrangement joins TRBV10-2 to TRBJ1-5, with D possibly TRBD1 on 6 matching bases. With 6 bases removed from V and 2 bases from J, the gap between germline ends came to 17 bases. The CDR3 extends over 16 amino acids. The germline V gene encodes CDR1 WSHSY and CDR2 SAAADI. CDR3 protein: CASSDSRQVGNQPQHF. CDR3 DNA: TGCGCCAGCAGCGACAGCCGACAGGTTGGCAATCAGCCCCAGCATTTT.

This clone turned up a few times. This chain uses TRBV27 with TRBJ1-2, with D possibly being TRBD1 (5 bases). Between the trimmed V and J ends, which lost 5 bases and 4 bases, there was a span of 11 bases. The length of the CDR3 is 13 residues. From germline, CDR1 is MNHEY and CDR2 SMNVEV (reference sequence). The CDR3 DNA sequence: TGTGCCAGCAGTCCGGGACTAGGCTATGGCTACACCTTC. This translates into CASSPGLGYGYTF.

V and J are TRBV28 and TRBJ2-6, with D possibly TRBD2 on 6 matching bases. The CDR3 covers 14 residues. Germline V CDR1 and CDR2: MDHEN, SYDVKM. V gave up 11 bases and J gave up 3 bases, with 14 bases separating them. DNA for the CDR3: TGTGCCTCTCTTGGGGGGAGTGGGGCCAACGTCCTGACTTTC. Amino acid sequence: CASLGGSGANVLTF.

CDR3 coding DNA: TGCGCCAGCAGCCAGGGACAGAACACCGGGGAGCTGTTTTTT. It translates to CASSQGQNTGELFF. This sequence joins TRBV4-1 and TRBJ2-2; possibly TRBD1 for D (6 bases). Germline V gene lookup returns CDR1 MGHRA and CDR2 YSYEKL. Trimming took off 3 bases at V and 1 base at J, with 6 bases between the two ends. The CDR3 is made up of 14 amino acids.

The V call is TRBV6-5, the J call TRBJ1-2; D ambiguous. CDR3 size: 14 residues. Germline V gene data show CDR1 as MNHEY and CDR2 as SVGAGI. Trimming stripped 6 bases from V and 5 bases from J, with 16 bases between. CDR3 DNA: TGTGCCAGCAGCCCCTTATCAGGTCTTTATGGCTACACCTTC. Amino acids: CASSPLSGLYGYTF.

The genes are TRBV28 and TRBJ2-4; 12 positions match TRBD1. The CDR3 totals 17 residues. CDR1 and CDR2 from the germline V gene are MDHEN and SYDVKM. Trimming removed 5 bases from V and 0 bases from J; junction bases left unmatched: 5. The CDR3, as DNA: TGTGCCAGCAGTCCGGGACAGGGGGCTTTAGCCAAAAACATTCAGTACTTC. Residues: CASSPGQGALAKNIQYF.

This clone was seen more than once but under ten times. The chain recombines TRBV19 with TRBJ1-6; D call uncertain. The CDR3 sequence is 14 residues long. The V end was cut by 2 bases, the J end by 10 bases, with 12 bases between. Germline V gene sequence: CDR1 LNHDA, CDR2 SQIVND (reference sequence). CDR3 loop: CASSIQERNSPLHF. CDR3 nucleotides: TGTGCCAGTAGTATACAAGAGCGTAACTCACCCCTCCACTTT.

This chain links TRBV6-5 with TRBJ2-3, with D possibly TRBD2 on 5 matching bases. The germline V gene has CDR1 MNHEY and CDR2 SVGAGI. The CDR3 is made up of 13 amino acids. V lost 6 bases, J lost 8 bases, and 15 bases lay in between. The CDR3 is CASSWSGRGTQYF. In DNA form, the CDR3 reads TGTGCCAGCAGCTGGTCGGGTCGGGGTACGCAGTATTTT.

This clone was counted only a few times. The chain recombines TRBV20-1 with TRBJ2-2, with D unclear. Germline V lookup: CDR1 DFQATT, CDR2 SNEGSKA (reference sequence). Between the trimmed V and J ends, which lost 3 bases and 1 base, there was a span of 6 bases. CDR3 length: 13 amino acids. CDR3 sequence: CSASPVNTGELFF. In DNA form, the CDR3 reads TGCAGTGCTAGTCCCGTGAACACCGGGGAGCTGTTTTTT.

V gene TRBV28 combines with J gene TRBJ2-4, with 9 bases identical to TRBD1. The CDR3 totals 12 residues. V lost 6 bases, J lost 9 bases, and 3 bases stayed unmatched. Germline V gene data show CDR1 as MDHEN and CDR2 as SYDVKM. For the CDR3, the DNA is TGTGCCAGCAGAGACAGGGGGAGCATTCAGTACTTC. Its protein product is CASRDRGSIQYF. Looking up the rest from reference TRBV28 and TRBJ2-4 gives the full variable domain: DVKVTQSSRYLVKRTGEKVFLECVQDMDHENMFWYRQDPGLGLRLIYFSYDVKMKEKGDIPEGYSVSREKKERFSLILESASTNQTSMYLCASRDRGSIQYFGAGTRLSVL.

The chain employs TRBV4-2 and TRBJ2-2; D remains ambiguous. This CDR3 contains 17 residues. Germline CDR1 LGHNA, CDR2 YNFKEQ. V dropped 0 bases and J dropped 0 bases, with 11 bases sitting between them. As DNA, the CDR3 is TGTGCCAGCAGCCAAGAGGCTGGCACCCCGAACACCGGGGAGCTGTTTTTT. Protein product: CASSQEAGTPNTGELFF.

The chain joins TRBV3-1 (or the pseudogene TRBV3-2) to TRBJ1-2; D gene ambiguous. In germline, CDR1 is LGHDT, CDR2 YNNKEL (reference sequence). V lost 0 bases and J 7 bases, leaving 9 bases between the germline ends. The CDR3 runs to 13 residues. In DNA form, the CDR3 reads TGTGCCAGCAGCCAAGAAGGGCGGGGTGGCTACACCTTC. It codes for CASSQEGRGGYTF.

The chain links TRBV28 to TRBJ1-4; possible D gene TRBD1, 5 bases. V was pared by 1 base and J by 7 bases, with 13 bases between. This CDR3 contains 15 residues. CDR1 is MDHEN, CDR2 SYDVKM, per germline. CDR3 nucleotide sequence: TGTGCCAGCAGTTTATCAGGGTGGTATGGTGAAAAACTGTTTTTT. It translates to CASSLSGWYGEKLFF.

J is TRBJ1-4 and V is TRBV3-1 (or the pseudogene TRBV3-2); D gene uncertain. CDR1 is LGHDT and CDR2 is YNNKEL in the germline V gene (reference sequence). V was clipped by 4 bases and J by 8 bases, with 14 bases between them. The CDR3 length is 14 residues. CDR3 sequence reads: CASSRNRVSEKLFF. CDR3 coding DNA: TGTGCCAGCAGCCGAAATCGGGTATCCGAAAAACTGTTTTTT.

This clone was seen once. The chain is built from TRBV6-6 and TRBJ2-2, with 11 bases matching TRBD1. The CDR3 length is 16 residues. Per the germline V gene, CDR1 is MNHNY and CDR2 is SVGAGI (reference sequence). The ends lost 2 bases at V and 4 bases at J; junction bases unmatched: 3. The CDR3 spells CASSYRDRGVTGELFF. In nucleotides, the CDR3 is TGTGCCAGCAGTTACAGGGACAGGGGGGTCACCGGGGAGCTGTTTTTT.

The chain joins TRBV12-3 or TRBV12-4 to TRBJ1-2, with D unclear. V was clipped by 8 bases and J by 2 bases, with 9 bases between them. CDR3 length: 12 amino acids. The CDR3 nucleotides are TGTGCCAGCTCGGGGTTCAACTATGGCTACACCTTC. Protein product: CASSGFNYGYTF.

The chain couples TRBV19 to TRBJ2-7; D ambiguous. This CDR3 has 14 amino acids. Trimming removed 3 bases at V and 2 bases at J, with 11 bases between. Germline V gene lookup returns CDR1 LNHDA and CDR2 SQIVND (reference sequence). This chain's CDR3 is CASSIGRFAYEQYF. The DNA for the CDR3 is TGTGCCAGTAGTATTGGCAGGTTCGCCTACGAGCAGTACTTC.

This rearrangement joins TRBV3-1 (or the pseudogene TRBV3-2) to TRBJ2-7, with D possibly matching TRBD2 (6 bases). V was cut by 0 bases and J by 6 bases, with 18 bases left in between. This CDR3 region has 16 residues. Germline assignment: CDR1 LGHDT and CDR2 YNNKEL (reference sequence). The CDR3 here is CASSQDWRGPQSEQYF. DNA for the CDR3: TGTGCCAGCAGCCAAGACTGGCGGGGCCCTCAGAGCGAGCAGTACTTC.

Details on this clone: Other nucleotide sequences from this sample produce the same CDR3. The chain uses TRBV18 and TRBJ1-6; 10 bases are a match to TRBD1. The germline V gene encodes CDR1 KGHSH and CDR2 LQKENI. CDR3 size: 15 residues. Trimming cost V 4 bases and J 7 bases; bases outside gene matches: 4. The chain's CDR3 is CASSLGTGDNSPLHF. The CDR3 DNA is TGTGCCAGCTCACTAGGGACAGGGGACAATTCACCCCTCCACTTT.

The gene calls are TRBV3-1 (or the pseudogene TRBV3-2) and TRBJ2-7, with TRBD1 identical over 9 bases. The CDR3 length is 17 residues. CDR1 is LGHDT and CDR2 is YNNKEL in the germline V gene (reference sequence). Trimming cost V 5 bases and J 12 bases; bases outside gene matches: 23. The CDR3 sequence: CASSGGQQGAPGSKLYF. For the CDR3, the DNA is TGTGCCAGCAGCGGGGGGCAACAGGGGGCCCCGGGTTCCAAGCTGTACTTC.

This clone has more than one count but fewer than ten. V and J are TRBV28 and TRBJ1-5, with D maybe TRBD1 (5 bases). The CDR3 loop spans 15 amino acids. The V end lost 5 bases, the J end lost 6 bases, and 17 bases lay between the germline ends. Germline assignment: CDR1 MDHEN and CDR2 SYDVKM. The CDR3 protein is CASSTSHPGGQPQHF. The CDR3 bases are TGTGCCAGCAGTACGTCTCACCCCGGGGGTCAGCCCCAGCATTTT.

The genes are TRBV7-3 and TRBJ2-1; 7 bases agree with TRBD1. J gave up 9 bases and V 0 bases, and 8 bases lay outside the gene matches. Germline CDR1 is SGHTA and CDR2 is FQGTGA. The CDR3 length is 15 residues. CDR3 coding DNA: TGTGCCAGCAGCTTAACGTCCTTACAGGGGCCTGAGCAGTTCTTC. It yields the protein CASSLTSLQGPEQFF.

The chain couples TRBV3-1 (or the pseudogene TRBV3-2) to TRBJ2-5; 9 positions match TRBD1. J was trimmed by 5 bases and V by 6 bases; bases with no gene match: 7. CDR1 is LGHDT and CDR2 is YNNKEL in the germline V gene (reference sequence). The CDR3 totals 14 residues. The CDR3 nucleotides read TGTGCCAGCAGTAAACAGGGGGCAGGGGAGACCCAGTACTTC. Protein: CASSKQGAGETQYF.

The chain joins TRBV3-1 (or the pseudogene TRBV3-2) to TRBJ1-5; D is unresolved. This CDR3 is built from 14 residues. Germline V CDR1 and CDR2: LGHDT, YNNKEL (reference sequence). The V end was cut by 2 bases, the J end by 6 bases, with 11 bases between. In DNA form, the CDR3 reads TGTGCCAGCAGCCAACTTTCCGGGTTTCAGCCCCAGCATTTT. It yields the protein CASSQLSGFQPQHF.